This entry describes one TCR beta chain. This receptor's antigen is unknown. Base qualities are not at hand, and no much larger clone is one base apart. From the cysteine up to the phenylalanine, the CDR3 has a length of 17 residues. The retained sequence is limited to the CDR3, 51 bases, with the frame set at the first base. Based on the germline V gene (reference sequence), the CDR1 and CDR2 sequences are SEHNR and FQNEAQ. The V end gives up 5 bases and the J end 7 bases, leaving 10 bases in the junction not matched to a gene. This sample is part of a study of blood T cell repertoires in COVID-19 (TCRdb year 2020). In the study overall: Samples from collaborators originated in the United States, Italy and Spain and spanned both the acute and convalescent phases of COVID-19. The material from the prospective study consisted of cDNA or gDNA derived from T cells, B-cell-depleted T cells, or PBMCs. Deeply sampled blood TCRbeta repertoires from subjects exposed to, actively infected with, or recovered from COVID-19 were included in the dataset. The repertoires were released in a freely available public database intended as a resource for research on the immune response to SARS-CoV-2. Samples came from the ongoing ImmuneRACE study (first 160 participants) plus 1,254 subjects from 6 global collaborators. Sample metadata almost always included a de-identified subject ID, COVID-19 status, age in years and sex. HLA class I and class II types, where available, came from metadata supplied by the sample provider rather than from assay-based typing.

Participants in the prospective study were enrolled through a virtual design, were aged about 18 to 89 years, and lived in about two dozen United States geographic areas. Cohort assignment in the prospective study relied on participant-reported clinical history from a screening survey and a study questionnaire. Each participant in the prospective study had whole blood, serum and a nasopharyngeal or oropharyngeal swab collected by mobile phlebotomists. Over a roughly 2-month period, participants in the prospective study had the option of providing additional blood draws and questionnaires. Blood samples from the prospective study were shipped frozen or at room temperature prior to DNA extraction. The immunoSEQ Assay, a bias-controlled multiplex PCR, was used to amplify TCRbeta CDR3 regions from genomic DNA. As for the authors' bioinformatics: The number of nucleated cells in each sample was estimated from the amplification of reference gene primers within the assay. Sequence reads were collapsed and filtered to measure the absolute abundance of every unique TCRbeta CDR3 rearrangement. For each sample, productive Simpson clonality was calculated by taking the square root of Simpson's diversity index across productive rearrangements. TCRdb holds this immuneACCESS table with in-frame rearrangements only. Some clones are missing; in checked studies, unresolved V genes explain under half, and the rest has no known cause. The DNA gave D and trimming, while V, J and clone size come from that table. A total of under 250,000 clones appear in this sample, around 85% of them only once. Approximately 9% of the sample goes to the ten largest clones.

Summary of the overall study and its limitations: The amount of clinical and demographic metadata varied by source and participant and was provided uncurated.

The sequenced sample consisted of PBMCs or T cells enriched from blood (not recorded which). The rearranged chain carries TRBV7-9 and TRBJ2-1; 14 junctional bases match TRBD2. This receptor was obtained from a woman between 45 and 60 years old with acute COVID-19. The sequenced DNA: TGTGCCAGCAGCCCCCGACTAGCGGGGGGGACCGTGAATGAGCAGTTCTTC. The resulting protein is CASSPRLAGGTVNEQFF.